This T cell receptor beta chain derives from a study of prognosis after radiotherapy for stage I lung cancer. Study-level information: Patients were enrolled between early 2018 and January 2019 (all with stage I non-small cell lung cancer). Roughly seven of the patients had squamous cell carcinoma tumors, while about a dozen had adenocarcinoma tumors.

Genomic DNA provided the template from which TCR beta CDR3 was amplified by two-round multiplex PCR. First-round PCR amplification was performed with primers specific to each TRBV and TRBJ gene. MiXCR, applied by TCRdb to the multiplex PCR reads, yields one record per CDR3 protein. The sample contains about 26,000 distinct CDR3 sequences, around 30% of which appear only once. This clonotype occurred many times. Trimming left V 4 bases short and J 3 bases short, with 17 bases between. The CDR3 is 16 amino acids. CDR1 and CDR2 (germline): SGHRS, YFSETQ. V usage is TRBV5-1 and J usage is TRBJ1-3; D may be TRBD1 (6 bases). This receptor was identified in a donor aged 50 or older with non-small cell lung cancer. The sample consisted of PBMCs, taken before or after stereotactic body radiation therapy (not recorded which). Written as DNA, the CDR3 is TGCGCCAGCAGCGACCGGGGGGGGGCAATTGGAAACACCATATATTTT. Encoded protein: CASSDRGGAIGNTIYF.